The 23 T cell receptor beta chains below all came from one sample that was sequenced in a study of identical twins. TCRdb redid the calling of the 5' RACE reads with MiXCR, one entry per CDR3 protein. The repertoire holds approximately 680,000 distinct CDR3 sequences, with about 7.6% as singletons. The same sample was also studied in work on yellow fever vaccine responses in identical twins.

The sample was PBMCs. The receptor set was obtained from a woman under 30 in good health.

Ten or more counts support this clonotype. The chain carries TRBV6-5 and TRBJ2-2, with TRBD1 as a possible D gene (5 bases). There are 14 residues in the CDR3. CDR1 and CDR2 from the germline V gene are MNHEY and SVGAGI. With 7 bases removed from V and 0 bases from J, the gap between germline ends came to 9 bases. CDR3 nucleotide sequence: TGTGCCAGCATTACGGACACGAACACCGGGGAGCTGTTTTTT. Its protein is CASITDTNTGELFF.

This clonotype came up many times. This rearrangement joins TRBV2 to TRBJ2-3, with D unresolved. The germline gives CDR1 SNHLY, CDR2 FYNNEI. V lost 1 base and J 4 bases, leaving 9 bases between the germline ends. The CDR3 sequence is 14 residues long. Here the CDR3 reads CASSEEDFPDTQYF. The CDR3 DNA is TGTGCCAGCAGTGAAGAAGACTTCCCAGATACGCAGTATTTT.

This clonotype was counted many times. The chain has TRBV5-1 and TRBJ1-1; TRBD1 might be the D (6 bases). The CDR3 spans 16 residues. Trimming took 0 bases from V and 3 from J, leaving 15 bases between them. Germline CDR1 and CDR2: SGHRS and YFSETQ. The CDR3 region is CASSLEQGSEDTEAFF. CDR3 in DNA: TGCGCCAGCAGCTTGGAGCAGGGGTCAGAGGACACTGAAGCTTTCTTT.

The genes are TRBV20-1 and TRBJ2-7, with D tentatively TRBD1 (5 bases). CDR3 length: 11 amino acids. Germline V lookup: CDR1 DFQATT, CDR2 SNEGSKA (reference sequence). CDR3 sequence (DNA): TGCAGGAAGACAGAAGCCTACGAGCAGTACTTC. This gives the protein CRKTEAYEQYF.

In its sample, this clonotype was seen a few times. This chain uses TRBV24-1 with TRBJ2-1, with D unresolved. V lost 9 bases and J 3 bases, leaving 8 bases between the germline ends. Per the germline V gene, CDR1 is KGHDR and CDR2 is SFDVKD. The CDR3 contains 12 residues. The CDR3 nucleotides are TGTGCCACCCGATCGGGCTACAATGAGCAGTTCTTC. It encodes CATRSGYNEQFF.

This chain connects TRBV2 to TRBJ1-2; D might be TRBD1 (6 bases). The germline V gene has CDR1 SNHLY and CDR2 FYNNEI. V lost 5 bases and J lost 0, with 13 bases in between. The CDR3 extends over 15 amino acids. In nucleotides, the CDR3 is TGTGCCAGCAGTTCCCGGGACATATCTAACTATGGCTACACCTTC. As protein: CASSSRDISNYGYTF. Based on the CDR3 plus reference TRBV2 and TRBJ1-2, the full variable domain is EPEVTQTPSHQVTQMGQEVILRCVPISNHLYFYWYRQILGQKVEFLVSFYNNEISEKSEIFDDQFSVERPDGSNFTLKIRSTKLEDSAMYFCASSSRDISNYGYTFGSGTRLTVV.

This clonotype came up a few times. The CDR3 reads CASSQVTSTQPQHF. As DNA, the CDR3 is TGCGCCAGCAGCCAGGTTACATCAACACAGCCCCAGCATTTT. V usage is TRBV4-1 and J usage is TRBJ1-5, with no clear D. Trimming stripped 3 bases from V and 7 bases from J, with 13 bases between. The CDR3 covers 14 residues. Per the germline V gene, CDR1 is MGHRA and CDR2 is YSYEKL.

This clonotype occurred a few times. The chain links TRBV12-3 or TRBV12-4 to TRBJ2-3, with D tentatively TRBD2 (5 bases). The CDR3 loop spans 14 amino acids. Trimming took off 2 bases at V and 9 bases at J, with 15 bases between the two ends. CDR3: CASSLSPRADTQYF. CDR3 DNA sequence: TGTGCCAGCAGTTTATCTCCGCGGGCGGACACGCAGTATTTT.

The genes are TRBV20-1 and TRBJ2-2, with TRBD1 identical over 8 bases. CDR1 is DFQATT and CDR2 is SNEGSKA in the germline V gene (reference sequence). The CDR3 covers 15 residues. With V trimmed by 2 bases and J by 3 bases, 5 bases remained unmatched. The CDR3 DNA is TGCAGTGCTAGACAGGGGGCATCGGACACCGGGGAGCTGTTTTTT. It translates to CSARQGASDTGELFF.

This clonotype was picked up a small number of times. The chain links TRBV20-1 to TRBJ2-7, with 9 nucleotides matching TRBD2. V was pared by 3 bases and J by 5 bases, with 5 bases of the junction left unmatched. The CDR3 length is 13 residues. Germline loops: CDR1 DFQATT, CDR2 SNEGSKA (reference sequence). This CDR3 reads CSARASGAHEQYF. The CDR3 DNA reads TGCAGTGCTAGGGCTAGCGGGGCCCACGAGCAGTACTTC.

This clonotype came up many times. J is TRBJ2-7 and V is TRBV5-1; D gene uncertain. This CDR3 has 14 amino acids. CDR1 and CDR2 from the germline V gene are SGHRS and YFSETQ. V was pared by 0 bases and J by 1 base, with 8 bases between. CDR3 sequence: CASSLGLGSYEQYV. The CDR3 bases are TGCGCCAGCAGCTTGGGTCTGGGATCCTACGAGCAGTACGTC.

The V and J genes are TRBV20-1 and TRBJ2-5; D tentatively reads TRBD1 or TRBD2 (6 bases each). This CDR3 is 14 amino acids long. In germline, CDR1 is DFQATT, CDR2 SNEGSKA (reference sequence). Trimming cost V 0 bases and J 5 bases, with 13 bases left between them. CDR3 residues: CSARDPRGDETQYF. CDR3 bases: TGCAGTGCTAGAGATCCGAGGGGGGATGAGACCCAGTACTTC.

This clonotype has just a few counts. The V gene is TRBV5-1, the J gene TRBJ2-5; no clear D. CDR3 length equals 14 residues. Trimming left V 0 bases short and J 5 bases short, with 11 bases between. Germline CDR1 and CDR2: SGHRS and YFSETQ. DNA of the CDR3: TGCGCCAGCAGCTTGGTTGGGTATGGCGAGACCCAGTACTTC. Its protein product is CASSLVGYGETQYF.

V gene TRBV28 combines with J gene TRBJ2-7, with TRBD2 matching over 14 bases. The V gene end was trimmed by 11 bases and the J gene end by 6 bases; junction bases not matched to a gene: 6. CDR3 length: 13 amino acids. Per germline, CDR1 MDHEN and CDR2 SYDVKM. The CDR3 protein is CALGTSGSVEQYF. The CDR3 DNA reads TGTGCCCTCGGGACTAGCGGGAGTGTCGAGCAGTACTTC.

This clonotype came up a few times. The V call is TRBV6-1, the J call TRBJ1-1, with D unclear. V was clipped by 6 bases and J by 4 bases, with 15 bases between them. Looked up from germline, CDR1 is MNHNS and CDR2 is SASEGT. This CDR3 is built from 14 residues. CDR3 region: CASRATLEATEAFF. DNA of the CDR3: TGTGCCAGCAGGGCGACTCTCGAGGCCACTGAAGCTTTCTTT.

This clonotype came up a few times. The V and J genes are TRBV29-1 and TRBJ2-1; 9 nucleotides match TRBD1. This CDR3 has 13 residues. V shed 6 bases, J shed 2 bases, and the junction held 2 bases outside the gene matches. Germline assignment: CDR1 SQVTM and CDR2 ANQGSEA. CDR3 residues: CSVDRGTYNEQFF. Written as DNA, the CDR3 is TGCAGCGTGGACAGGGGCACCTACAATGAGCAGTTCTTC.

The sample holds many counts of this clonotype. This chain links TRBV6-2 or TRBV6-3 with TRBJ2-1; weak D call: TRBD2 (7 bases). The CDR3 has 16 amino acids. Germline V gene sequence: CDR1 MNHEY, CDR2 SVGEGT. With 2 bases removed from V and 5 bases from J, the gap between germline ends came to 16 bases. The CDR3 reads CASSYGGGRAHNEQFF. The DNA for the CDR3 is TGTGCCAGCAGTTACGGGGGCGGGAGAGCACACAATGAGCAGTTCTTC.

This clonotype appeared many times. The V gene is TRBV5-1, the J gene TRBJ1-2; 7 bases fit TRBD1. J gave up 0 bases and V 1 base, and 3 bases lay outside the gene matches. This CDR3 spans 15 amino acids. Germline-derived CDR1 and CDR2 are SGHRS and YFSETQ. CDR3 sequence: CASSLSQGANYGYTF. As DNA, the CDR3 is TGCGCCAGCAGCTTGTCTCAGGGGGCTAACTATGGCTACACCTTC.

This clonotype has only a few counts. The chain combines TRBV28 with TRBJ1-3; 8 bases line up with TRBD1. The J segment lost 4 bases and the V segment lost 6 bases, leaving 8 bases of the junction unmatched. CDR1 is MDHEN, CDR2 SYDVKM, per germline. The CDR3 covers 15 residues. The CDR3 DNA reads TGTGCCAGCAGGAACGACAGGGGACCAGGAAACACCATATATTTT. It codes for CASRNDRGPGNTIYF. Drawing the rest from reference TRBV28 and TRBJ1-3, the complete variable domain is DVKVTQSSRYLVKRTGEKVFLECVQDMDHENMFWYRQDPGLGLRLIYFSYDVKMKEKGDIPEGYSVSREKKERFSLILESASTNQTSMYLCASRNDRGPGNTIYFGEGSWLTVV.

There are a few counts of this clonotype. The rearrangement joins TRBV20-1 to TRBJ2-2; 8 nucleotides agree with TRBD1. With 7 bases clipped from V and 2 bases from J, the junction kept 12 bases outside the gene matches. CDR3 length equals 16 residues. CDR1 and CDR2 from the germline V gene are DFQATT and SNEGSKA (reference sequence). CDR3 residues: CSVSTGAPSNTGELFF. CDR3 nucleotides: TGCAGTGTCTCGACAGGGGCCCCCTCCAACACCGGGGAGCTGTTTTTT.

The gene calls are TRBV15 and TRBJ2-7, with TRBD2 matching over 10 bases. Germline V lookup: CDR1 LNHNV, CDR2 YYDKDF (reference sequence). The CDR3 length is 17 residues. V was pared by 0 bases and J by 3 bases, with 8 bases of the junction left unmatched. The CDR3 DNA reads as TGTGCCACCAGCAGAGATTCCCTCAGACTAGCGGGCTACGAGCAGTACTTC. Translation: CATSRDSLRLAGYEQYF.

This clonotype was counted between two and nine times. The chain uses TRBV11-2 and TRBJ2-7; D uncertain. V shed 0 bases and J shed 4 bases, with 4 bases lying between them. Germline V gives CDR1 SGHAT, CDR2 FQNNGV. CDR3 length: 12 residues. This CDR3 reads CASSLERYEQYF. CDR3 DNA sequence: TGTGCCAGCAGCTTAGAACGGTACGAGCAGTACTTC. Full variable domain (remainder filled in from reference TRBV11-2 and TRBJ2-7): EAGVAQSPRYKIIEKRQSVAFWCNPISGHATLYWYQQILGQGPKLLIQFQNNGVVDDSQLPKDRFSAERLKGVDSTLKIQPAKLEDSAVYLCASSLERYEQYFGPGTRLTVT.

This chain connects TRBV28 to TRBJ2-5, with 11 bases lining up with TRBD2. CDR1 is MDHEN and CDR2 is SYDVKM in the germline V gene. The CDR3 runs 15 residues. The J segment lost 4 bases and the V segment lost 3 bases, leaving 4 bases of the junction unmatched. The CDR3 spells CASSFELAGVETQYF. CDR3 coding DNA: TGTGCCAGCAGTTTCGAACTAGCGGGGGTAGAGACCCAGTACTTC. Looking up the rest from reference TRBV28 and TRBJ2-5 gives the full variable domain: DVKVTQSSRYLVKRTGEKVFLECVQDMDHENMFWYRQDPGLGLRLIYFSYDVKMKEKGDIPEGYSVSREKKERFSLILESASTNQTSMYLCASSFELAGVETQYFGPGTRLLVL.